The next 2 T cell receptor beta chains were all read from a single sample in a study of control samples from healthy donors and cancer patients. Here immunoSEQ multiplex PCR was the method, and the copy in TCRdb shows in-frame clones only, minus some. The table lists 55,000 to 70,000 clones, 90% of them singletons. Sequencing was done on a sample of PBMCs. These receptors came from a man aged 55 to 69 with colorectal cancer.

V is TRBV7-2 and J is TRBJ2-1; 10 positions agree with TRBD2. The CDR3 spans 13 residues. The V gene's germline CDR1 is SGHTA and CDR2 FQGNSA. V was pared by 8 bases and J by 6 bases, with 4 bases of the junction left unmatched. The DNA for the CDR3 is TGTGCCAGCGGGAGCGGGGGGGCCAATGAGCAGTTCTTC. Residues: CASGSGGANEQFF.

This chain joins TRBV15 and TRBJ2-2; a possible D gene is TRBD1 (6 bases). The CDR3 is 15 residues long. Deletions cut 8 bases from V and 7 bases from J, with 20 bases between. Looked up from germline, CDR1 is LNHNV and CDR2 is YYDKDF (reference sequence). CDR3: CATAPARGRHGELFF. The CDR3 nucleotides are TGTGCCACCGCCCCGGCCAGGGGACGTCACGGGGAGCTGTTTTTT.